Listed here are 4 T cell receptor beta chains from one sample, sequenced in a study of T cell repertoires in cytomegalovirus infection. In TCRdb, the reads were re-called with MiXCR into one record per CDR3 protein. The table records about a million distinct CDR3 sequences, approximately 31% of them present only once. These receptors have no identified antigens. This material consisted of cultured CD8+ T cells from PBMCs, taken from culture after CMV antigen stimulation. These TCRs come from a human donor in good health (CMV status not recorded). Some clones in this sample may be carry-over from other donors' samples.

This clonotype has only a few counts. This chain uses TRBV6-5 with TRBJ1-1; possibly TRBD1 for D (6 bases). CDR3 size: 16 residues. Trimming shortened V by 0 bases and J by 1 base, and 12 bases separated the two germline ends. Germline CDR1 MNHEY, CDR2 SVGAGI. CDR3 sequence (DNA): TGTGCCAGCAGTTACTCATGGGGGCCCGGGAACACTGAAGCTTTCTTT. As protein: CASSYSWGPGNTEAFF.

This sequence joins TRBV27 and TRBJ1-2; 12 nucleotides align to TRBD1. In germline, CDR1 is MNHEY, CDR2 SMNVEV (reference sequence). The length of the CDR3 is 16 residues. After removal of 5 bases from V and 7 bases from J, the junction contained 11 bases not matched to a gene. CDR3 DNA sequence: TGTGCCAGCAGTCCGGGACAGGGGGCGCTTTTCTTTGGCTACACCTTC. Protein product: CASSPGQGALFFGYTF.

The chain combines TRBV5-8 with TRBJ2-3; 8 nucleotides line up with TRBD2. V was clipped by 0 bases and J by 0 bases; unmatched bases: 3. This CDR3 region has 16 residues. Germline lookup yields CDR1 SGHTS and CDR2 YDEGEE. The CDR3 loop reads CASSLDRGGSTDTQYF. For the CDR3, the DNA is TGTGCCAGCAGCTTGGATCGGGGGGGAAGCACAGATACGCAGTATTTT.

The CDR3 DNA follows: TGTGCCAGCAGTGAAGCGTGGGTGGGGGGGCTTGGAGCAACAGATACGCAGTATTTT. Translated, it gives CASSEAWVGGLGATDTQYF. The V gene is TRBV6-1, the J gene TRBJ2-3, with D perhaps TRBD2 (7 bases). Germline values: CDR1 MNHNS, CDR2 SASEGT. Trimming removed 0 bases from V and 3 bases from J, with 22 bases in between. CDR3 size: 19 residues.